This T cell receptor (beta chain) is drawn from a study of Graves' ophthalmopathy and Graves' hyperthyroidism. The PBMC fraction was derived from around 9.4 ml of fresh peripheral blood. Researchers took RNA transcripts and amplified TCR beta CDR3 regions from them. RT-PCR with HTBI primers came first, then second-round multiplex PCR. TCRdb recomputed calls from the multiplex PCR reads with MiXCR, one row per CDR3 protein. In the table there are almost 400,000 distinct CDR3 sequences, around 17% of which are singletons. General study results and limits: Most thyroid clonotypes expanded beyond 0.001 frequency were also found in blood.

This clonotype was seen repeatedly, ten times or more. What it recognizes is unknown. Germline assignment: CDR1 SEHNR and CDR2 FQNEAQ (reference sequence). V lost 0 bases and J lost 8, with 7 bases in between. This CDR3 spans 12 amino acids. The chain combines TRBV7-9 with TRBJ1-2; maybe TRBD1 (5 bases). The sample was peripheral blood. This clonotype was obtained from a woman younger than 30 with Graves' ophthalmopathy. This CDR3 is CASSLAGAGYTF. The CDR3 DNA reads TGTGCCAGCAGCTTAGCAGGGGCAGGCTACACCTTC.